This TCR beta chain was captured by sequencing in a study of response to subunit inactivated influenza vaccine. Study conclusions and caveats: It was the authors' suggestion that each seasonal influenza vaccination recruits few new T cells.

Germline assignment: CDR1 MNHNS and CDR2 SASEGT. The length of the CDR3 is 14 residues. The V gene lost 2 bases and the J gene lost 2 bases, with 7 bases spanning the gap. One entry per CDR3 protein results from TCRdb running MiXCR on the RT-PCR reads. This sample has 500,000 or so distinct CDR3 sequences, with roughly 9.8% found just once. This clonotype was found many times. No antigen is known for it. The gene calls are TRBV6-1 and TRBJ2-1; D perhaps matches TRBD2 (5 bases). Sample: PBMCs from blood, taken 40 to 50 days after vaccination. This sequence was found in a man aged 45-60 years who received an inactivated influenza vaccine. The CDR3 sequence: CASSERETYNEQFF. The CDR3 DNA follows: TGTGCCAGCAGTGAAAGGGAGACCTACAATGAGCAGTTCTTC.